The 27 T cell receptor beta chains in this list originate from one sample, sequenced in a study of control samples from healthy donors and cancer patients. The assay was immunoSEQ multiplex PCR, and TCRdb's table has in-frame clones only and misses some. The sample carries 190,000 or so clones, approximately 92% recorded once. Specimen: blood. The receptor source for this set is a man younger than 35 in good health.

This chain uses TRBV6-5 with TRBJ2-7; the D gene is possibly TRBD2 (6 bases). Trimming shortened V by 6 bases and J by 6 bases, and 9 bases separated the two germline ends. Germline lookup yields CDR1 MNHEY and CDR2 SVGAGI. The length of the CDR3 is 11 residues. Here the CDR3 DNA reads TGTGCCAGCAGCATGACTAGCGAGCAGTACTTC. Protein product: CASSMTSEQYF.

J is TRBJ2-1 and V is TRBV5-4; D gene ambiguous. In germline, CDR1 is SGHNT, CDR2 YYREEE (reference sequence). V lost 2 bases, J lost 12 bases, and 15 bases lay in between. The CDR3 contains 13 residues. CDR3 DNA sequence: TGTGCCAGCAGCTTTCCCGGCCCTACGGCGCAGTTCTTC. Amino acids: CASSFPGPTAQFF.

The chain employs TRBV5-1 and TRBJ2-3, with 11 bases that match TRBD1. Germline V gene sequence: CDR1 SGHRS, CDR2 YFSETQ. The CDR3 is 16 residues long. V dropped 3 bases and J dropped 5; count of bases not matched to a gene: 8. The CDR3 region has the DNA TGCGCCAGCAGCTGGAACCGGGACAGGGGGATAGATACGCAGTATTTT. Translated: CASSWNRDRGIDTQYF. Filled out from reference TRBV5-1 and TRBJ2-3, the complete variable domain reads KAGVTQTPRYLIKTRGQQVTLSCSPISGHRSVSWYQQTPGQGLQFLFEYFSETQRNKGNFPGRFSGRQFSNSRSEMNVSTLELGDSALYLCASSWNRDRGIDTQYFGPGTRLTVL.

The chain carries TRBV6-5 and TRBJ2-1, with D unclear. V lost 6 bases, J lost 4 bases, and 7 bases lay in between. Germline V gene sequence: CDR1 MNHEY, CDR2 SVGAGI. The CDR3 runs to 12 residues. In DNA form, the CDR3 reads TGTGCCAGCAGGACGGGTTACAATGAGCAGTTCTTC. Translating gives CASRTGYNEQFF.

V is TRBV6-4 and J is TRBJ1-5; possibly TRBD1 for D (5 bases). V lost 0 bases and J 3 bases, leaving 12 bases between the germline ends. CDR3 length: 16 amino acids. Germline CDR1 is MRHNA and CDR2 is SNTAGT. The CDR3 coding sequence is TGTGCCAGCAGTGACTCGCTGGGACTCTTCAATCAGCCCCAGCATTTT. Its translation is CASSDSLGLFNQPQHF.

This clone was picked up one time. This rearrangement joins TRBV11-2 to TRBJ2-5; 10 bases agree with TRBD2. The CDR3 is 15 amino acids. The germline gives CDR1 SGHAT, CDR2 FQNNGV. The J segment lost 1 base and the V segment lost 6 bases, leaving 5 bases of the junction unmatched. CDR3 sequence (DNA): TGTGCCAGCAGTCCCGGGACTAGCGTCCAAGAGACCCAGTACTTC. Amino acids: CASSPGTSVQETQYF.

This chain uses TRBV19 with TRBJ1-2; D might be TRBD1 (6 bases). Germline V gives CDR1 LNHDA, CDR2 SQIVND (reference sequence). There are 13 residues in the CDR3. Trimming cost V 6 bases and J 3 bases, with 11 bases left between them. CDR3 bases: TGTGCCAGTAGAACGGACAGCTACTATGGCTACACCTTC. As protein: CASRTDSYYGYTF.

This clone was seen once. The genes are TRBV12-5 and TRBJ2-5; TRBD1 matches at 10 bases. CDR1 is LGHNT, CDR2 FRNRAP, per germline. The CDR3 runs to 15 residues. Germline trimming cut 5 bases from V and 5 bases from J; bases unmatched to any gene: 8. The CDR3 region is CASGLGTGVRETQYF. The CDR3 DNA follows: TGTGCTAGTGGTCTCGGGACAGGGGTTAGGGAGACCCAGTACTTC.

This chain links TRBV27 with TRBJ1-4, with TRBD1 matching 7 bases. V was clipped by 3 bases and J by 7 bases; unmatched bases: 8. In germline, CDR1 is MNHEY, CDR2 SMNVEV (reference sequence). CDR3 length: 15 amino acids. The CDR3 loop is CASSFVRDRAEKLFF. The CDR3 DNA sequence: TGTGCCAGCAGTTTTGTAAGGGACAGAGCTGAAAAACTGTTTTTT.

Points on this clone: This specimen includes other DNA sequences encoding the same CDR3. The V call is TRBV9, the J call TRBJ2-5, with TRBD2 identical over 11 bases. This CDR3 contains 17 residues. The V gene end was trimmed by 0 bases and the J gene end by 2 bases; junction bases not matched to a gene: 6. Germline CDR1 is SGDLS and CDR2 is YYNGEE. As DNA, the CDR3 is TGTGCCAGCAGCGTAGGGCGGGTAGCGGGGGGGCAAGAGACCCAGTACTTC. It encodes CASSVGRVAGGQETQYF. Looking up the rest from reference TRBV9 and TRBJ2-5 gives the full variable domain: DSGVTQTPKHLITATGQRVTLRCSPRSGDLSVYWYQQSLDQGLQFLIQYYNGEERAKGNILERFSAQQFPDLHSELNLSSLELGDSALYFCASSVGRVAGGQETQYFGPGTRLLVL.

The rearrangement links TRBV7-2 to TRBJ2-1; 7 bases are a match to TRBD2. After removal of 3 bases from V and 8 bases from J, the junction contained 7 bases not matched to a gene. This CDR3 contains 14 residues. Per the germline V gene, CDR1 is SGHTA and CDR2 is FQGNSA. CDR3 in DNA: TGTGCCAGCAGCTTCCGAGCGGGGTCGGATGAGCAGTTCTTC. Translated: CASSFRAGSDEQFF.

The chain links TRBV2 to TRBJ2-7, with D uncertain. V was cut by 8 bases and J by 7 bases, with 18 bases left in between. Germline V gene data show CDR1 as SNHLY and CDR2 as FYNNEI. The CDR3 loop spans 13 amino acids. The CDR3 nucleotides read TGTGCCAGCGCGACAACCGAGCGTGGTGAGCAGTACTTC. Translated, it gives CASATTERGEQYF.

CDR3 DNA: TGTGCCAGCAGTTTATCGGGTCCATTGGGGACTGAAGCTTTCTTT. Its translation is CASSLSGPLGTEAFF. This chain joins TRBV27 and TRBJ1-1; D call uncertain. The V gene's germline CDR1 is MNHEY and CDR2 SMNVEV (reference sequence). There are 15 residues in the CDR3. V gave up 0 bases and J gave up 5 bases, with 13 bases separating them.

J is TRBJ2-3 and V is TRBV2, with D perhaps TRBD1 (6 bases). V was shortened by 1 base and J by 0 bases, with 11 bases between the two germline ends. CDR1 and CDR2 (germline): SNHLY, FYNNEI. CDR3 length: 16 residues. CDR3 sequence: CASSEGLGGSTDTQYF. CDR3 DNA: TGTGCCAGCAGTGAAGGTCTAGGGGGTAGCACAGATACGCAGTATTTT.

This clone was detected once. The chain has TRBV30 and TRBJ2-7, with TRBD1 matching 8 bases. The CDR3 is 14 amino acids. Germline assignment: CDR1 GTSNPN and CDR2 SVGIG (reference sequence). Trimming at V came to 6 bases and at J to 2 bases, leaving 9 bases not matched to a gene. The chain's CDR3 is CACVLDRAAYEQYF. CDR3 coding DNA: TGTGCCTGCGTCTTGGACAGGGCCGCCTACGAGCAGTACTTC. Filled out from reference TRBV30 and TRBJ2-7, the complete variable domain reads SQTIHQWPATLVQPVGSPLSLECTVEGTSNPNLYWYRQAAGRGLQLLFYSVGIGQISSEVPQNLSASRPQDRQFILSSKKLLLSDSGFYLCACVLDRAAYEQYFGPGTRLTVT.

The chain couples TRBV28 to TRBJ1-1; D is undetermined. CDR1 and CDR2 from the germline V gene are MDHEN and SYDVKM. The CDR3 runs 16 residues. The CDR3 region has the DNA TGTGCGATAGCCGGGGTGTCTGGGCTAATGAACACTGAAGCTTTCTTT. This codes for CAIAGVSGLMNTEAFF.

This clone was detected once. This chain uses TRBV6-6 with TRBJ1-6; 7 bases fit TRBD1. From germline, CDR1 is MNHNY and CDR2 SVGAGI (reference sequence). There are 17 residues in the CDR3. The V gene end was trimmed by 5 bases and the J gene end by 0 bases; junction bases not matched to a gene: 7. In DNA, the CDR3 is TGTGCCAGCAGTCCCGGGACAGTCGTCTCCTATAATTCACCCCTCCACTTT. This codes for CASSPGTVVSYNSPLHF.

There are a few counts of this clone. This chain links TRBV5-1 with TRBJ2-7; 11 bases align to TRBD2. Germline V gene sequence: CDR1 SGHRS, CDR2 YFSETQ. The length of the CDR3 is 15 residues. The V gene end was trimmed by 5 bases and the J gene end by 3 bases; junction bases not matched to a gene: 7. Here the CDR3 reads CASRSGTSGFYEQYF. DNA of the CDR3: TGCGCCAGCAGGTCCGGGACTAGCGGTTTCTACGAGCAGTACTTC.

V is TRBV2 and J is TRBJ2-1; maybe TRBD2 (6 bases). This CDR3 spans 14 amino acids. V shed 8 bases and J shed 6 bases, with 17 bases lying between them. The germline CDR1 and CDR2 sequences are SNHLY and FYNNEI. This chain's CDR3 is CASLRAFGGNEQFF. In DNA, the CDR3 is TGTGCCAGCCTTAGGGCCTTCGGGGGCAATGAGCAGTTCTTC.

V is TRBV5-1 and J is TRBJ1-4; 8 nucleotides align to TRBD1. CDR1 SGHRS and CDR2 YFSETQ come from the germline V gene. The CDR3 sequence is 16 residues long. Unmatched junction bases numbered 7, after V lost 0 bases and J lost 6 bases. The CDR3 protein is CASSLELRTGYEKLFF. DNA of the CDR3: TGCGCCAGCAGCTTGGAACTCCGGACAGGGTATGAAAAACTGTTTTTT.

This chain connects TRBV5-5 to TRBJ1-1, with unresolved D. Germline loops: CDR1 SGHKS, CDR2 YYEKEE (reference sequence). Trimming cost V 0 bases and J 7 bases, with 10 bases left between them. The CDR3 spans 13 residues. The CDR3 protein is CASSLEADFEAFF. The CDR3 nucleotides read TGTGCCAGCAGCTTGGAGGCCGACTTTGAAGCTTTCTTT.

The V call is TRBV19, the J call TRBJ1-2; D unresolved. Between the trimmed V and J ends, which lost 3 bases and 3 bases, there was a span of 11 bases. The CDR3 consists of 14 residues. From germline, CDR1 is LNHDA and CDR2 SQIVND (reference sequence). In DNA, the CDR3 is TGTGCCAGTAGTATGTGGAACACCGACTATGGCTACACCTTC. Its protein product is CASSMWNTDYGYTF. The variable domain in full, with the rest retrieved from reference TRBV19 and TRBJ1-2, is DGGITQSPKYLFRKEGQNVTLSCEQNLNHDAMYWYRQDPGQGLRLIYYSQIVNDFQKGDIAEGYSVSREKKESFPLTVTSAQKNPTAFYLCASSMWNTDYGYTFGSGTRLTVV.

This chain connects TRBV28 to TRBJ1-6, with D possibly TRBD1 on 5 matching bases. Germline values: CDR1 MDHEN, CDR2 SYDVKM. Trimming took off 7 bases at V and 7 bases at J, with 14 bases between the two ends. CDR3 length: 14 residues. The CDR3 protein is CASTIQETNSPLHF. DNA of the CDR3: TGTGCCAGCACTATACAGGAGACCAATTCACCCCTCCACTTT.

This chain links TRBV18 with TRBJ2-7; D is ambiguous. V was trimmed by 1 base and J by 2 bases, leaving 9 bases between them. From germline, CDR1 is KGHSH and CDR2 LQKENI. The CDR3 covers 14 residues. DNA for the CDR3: TGTGCCAGCTCACCACAGAAGAACCCCTACGAGCAGTACTTC. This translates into CASSPQKNPYEQYF.

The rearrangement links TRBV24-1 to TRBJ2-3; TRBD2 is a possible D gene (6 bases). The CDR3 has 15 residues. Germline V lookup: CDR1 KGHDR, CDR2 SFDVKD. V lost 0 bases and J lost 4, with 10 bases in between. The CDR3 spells CATSDLRGFPDTQYF. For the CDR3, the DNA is TGTGCCACCAGTGATTTGCGGGGGTTTCCAGATACGCAGTATTTT.

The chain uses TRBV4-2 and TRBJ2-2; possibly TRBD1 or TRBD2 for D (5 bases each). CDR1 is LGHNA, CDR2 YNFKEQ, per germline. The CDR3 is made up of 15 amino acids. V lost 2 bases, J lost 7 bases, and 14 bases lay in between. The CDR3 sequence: CASSQNRDLGGELFF. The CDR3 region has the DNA TGTGCCAGCAGCCAAAACCGGGACCTCGGCGGGGAGCTGTTTTTT.

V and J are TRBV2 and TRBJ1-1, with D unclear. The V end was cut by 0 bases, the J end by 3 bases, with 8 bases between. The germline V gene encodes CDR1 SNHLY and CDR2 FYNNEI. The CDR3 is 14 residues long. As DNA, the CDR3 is TGTGCCAGCAGTGAAGCGGGCGGATACACTGAAGCTTTCTTT. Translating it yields CASSEAGGYTEAFF.